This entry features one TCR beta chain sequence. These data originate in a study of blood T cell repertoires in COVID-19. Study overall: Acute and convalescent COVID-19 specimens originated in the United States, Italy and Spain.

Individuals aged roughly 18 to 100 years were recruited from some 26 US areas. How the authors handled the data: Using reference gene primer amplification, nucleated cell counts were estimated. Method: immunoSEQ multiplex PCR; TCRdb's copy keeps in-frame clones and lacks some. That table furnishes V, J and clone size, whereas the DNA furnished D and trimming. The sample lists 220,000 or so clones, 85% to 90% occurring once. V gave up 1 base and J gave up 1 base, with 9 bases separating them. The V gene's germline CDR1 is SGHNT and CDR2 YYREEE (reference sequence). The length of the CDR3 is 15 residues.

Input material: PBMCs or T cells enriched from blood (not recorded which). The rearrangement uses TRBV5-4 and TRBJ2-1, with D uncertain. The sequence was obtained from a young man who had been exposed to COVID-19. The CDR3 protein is CASSLRSSSYNEQFF. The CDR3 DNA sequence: TGTGCCAGCAGCTTGAGAAGTAGTTCCTACAATGAGCAGTTCTTC.